This T cell receptor (beta chain) was profiled in a study of shared clonotypes between healthy human individuals (dated by TCRdb to 2020 to 2021). In the study overall: Three men and two women, aged 18 to 49 years, made up the cohort. Per donor, three plates each were used for CD4 naive and CD4 memory, two for CD8 naive, and one for CD8 memory. The study deeply sequenced blood TCR repertoires of about 5 healthy adults to estimate repertoire size and the extent of clonotype sharing between individuals. Libraries were prepared and TCR repertoires were sequenced by different laboratories using diverse techniques, in order to increase sequencing depth and limit assay-specific biases. Between about 0.8 and 9 billion PBMCs per donor were obtained by leukapheresis.

General conclusions and limits of the study: Compared with non-shared clonotypes, clonotypes shared by all four sorted-subset donors had higher generation probabilities. When several donors were compared, the shared fraction of clonotypes was roughly 5% for naive CD4, 3% to 4% for naive CD8, more than 2% for memory CD4, and 0.35% to 0.4% for memory CD8. Pairwise subsampling led to the expectation that sequencing depth would affect the degree of clonotype sharing among donors. The genetic and exposure-history diversity represented was limited by the small number of donors. Naive subsets generally had larger estimated clonotype richness than memory subsets did. Incomplete sequencing was indicated by rarefaction of sorted-subset datasets, despite the large sequencing depth. Sampling was restricted to blood, and TCR repertoires in tissues likely differ from the TCR repertoires found in blood.

The CDR3 holds 12 amino acids from the cysteine to the phenylalanine. The CDR3 DNA has 36 bases and is translated from base 1. The germline V gene sets CDR1 to SNHLY and CDR2 to FYNNEI. About this clone: No antigen is known for it. Base qualities are missing; no much larger clone stands one base away.

Using the deep immunoSEQ assay, TCR CDR3 regions were amplified from genomic DNA by multiplex PCR. Extracted genomic DNA from each cell subset was spread evenly across all wells of several immunoSEQ 96-well plates, with each plate serving as a replicate. Each replicate PCR for sorted subsets received 150 to 250 ng genomic DNA, equal to about 30,000 T cell genomes. The purified libraries were quantified using a Qubit 3.0 fluorometer, sized with a Bioanalyzer 2100, and then quantified again using the KAPA Library Quantification kit. A separate single-read 150-cycle Illumina NextSeq 550 flow cell was used to sequence each immunoSEQ 96-well plate. The paper's data handling went like this. Because the immunoSEQ output included only junctional sequences and no quality scores, the filtering could not be the same as the filtering used for full-length reads. Sequences were annotated with PyIR, a Python wrapper for IgBLAST v1.9, and V/J genes and CDR3 were assigned using IMGT germline references. Reads were removed for weak V/J assignments (E-value above 1e-6), missing CDR3, stop codons, out-of-frame junctions, or ambiguous translated residues. V3J clonotypes were defined as sequences sharing an identical inferred V gene, J gene, and CDR3 amino acid sequence. Percentage overlap between repertoires was computed as shared unique clonotypes divided by the size of the smaller repertoire. Richness of each repertoire was evaluated using RTK rarefaction, the Chao1 estimator, and Recon v2.1 estimates of unobserved clonotypes. Generation probabilities were computed with OLGA for all TCRbeta clonotypes obtained by the gDNA method from several donors. Held by TCRdb, this immuneACCESS table contains in-frame sequences only and omits some clones. Under half of the omission traces to an unresolved V gene where checked; the cause of the rest is unknown. Clone size and V and J calls were adopted from that table, with D and trimming inferred from the DNA. The sample table holds about 710,000 clones, of which 60% to 75% were seen once. 1.5% to 2% of the sample comes from the top ten.

Healthy HIV-negative adults with no recently reported acute infections or vaccinations were included as donors. All donors were Caucasian adults living in Nashville, Tennessee, USA. CD4+ T cells were enriched by magnetic negative selection, after which naive cells were positively selected on CD45RA and the negative fraction was taken as the memory subset. Blood was collected by leukapheresis, and PBMCs were isolated by Ficoll-Histopaque density gradient centrifugation and then cryopreserved in liquid nitrogen vapor phase. Purity and quantity of every magnetically sorted T cell population were checked by analytical flow cytometry. Each sorted fraction had its genomic DNA isolated and then quantified by UV absorbance on a Nanodrop 2000c.

This TCR came from a woman in her twenties or thirties in good health. The chain is encoded by TRBV2 joined to TRBJ2-7, with 7 bases matching TRBD1. The sample was memory CD4+ T cells sorted from blood. The cell subset or site tag for this specimen amounts to: CD45RA-negative fraction. CDR3 region: CADRQGFYEQYF. The sequenced DNA: TGTGCAGATAGACAGGGTTTCTACGAGCAGTACTTC.